This T cell receptor (beta chain) was sequenced for a study of Ad26.COV2.S vaccination and SARS-CoV-2 variants. The table came from immunoSEQ multiplex PCR; TCRdb's copy has only in-frame clones and leaves some out. The sample yields about 480,000 clones, 87% seen once. Treatment specified: 15 to 20 received Ad26.COV2.S at low or high dose, single or two shots; roughly five received placebo; per-sample allocation not given. Collection of samples fell on day 63 after the first vaccine or placebo injection. The sample in question was peripheral blood, obtained in a trial of Ad26.COV2.S vaccine versus placebo. This TCR was sampled from a person between 18 and 65 years old who received the Ad26.COV2.S COVID-19 vaccine or a placebo.

The DNA for the CDR3 is TGTGCCAGCAGCTTAGGTGGCAACTCCTACAATGAGCAGTTCTTC. Translated: CASSLGGNSYNEQFF. V usage is TRBV7-9 and J usage is TRBJ2-1; D remains ambiguous. The CDR3 has 15 amino acids. V lost 1 base and J 0 bases, leaving 7 bases between the germline ends. Germline CDR1 and CDR2: SEHNR and FQNEAQ (reference sequence).